This T cell receptor (beta chain) stems from a study of Tregs in tolerant kidney transplant recipients. Study background: The nonmyeloablative bone marrow transplants came from related graft donors, with transient mixed chimerism. Overall study findings and caveats: Validation in larger populations is needed because few patients were studied. Biological reproducibility was not directly addressed in this study.

As for this clone: The antigen is not known. The read terminates 3 residues ahead of where the CDR3 ends, so the germline J gene completes it.

CDR1 is LNHDA, CDR2 SQIVND, per germline (reference sequence). Losses at the gene ends were 4 bases for V and 7 bases for J; bases not matched to a gene: 6. The length of the CDR3 is 14 residues. Unstimulated regulatory T cells (CD4+CD25+CD127-), CD4+CD25- non-regulatory cells, CD4 and CD8 cells were FACS-sorted from thawed PBMCs. The data were produced by immunoSEQ multiplex PCR, yet TCRdb's version contains in-frame clones alone and is incomplete. This table lists roughly 48,000 clones. The chain carries TRBV19 and TRBJ1-5; 8 bases align to TRBD1. The TCR originated in a human donor who received a combined kidney and bone marrow transplant. Sequences were derived from CD4+ T cells from blood, sampled before the transplant. The part of the CDR3 DNA that was read is TGTGCCAGTAGTAAGACAGGGGAGAGGCAGCCC. Encoded protein: CASSKTGERQP. The whole CDR3 protein is CASSKTGERQPQHF. The whole variable domain, filled in from reference TRBV19 and TRBJ1-5, reads DGGITQSPKYLFRKEGQNVTLSCEQNLNHDAMYWYRQDPGQGLRLIYYSQIVNDFQKGDIAEGYSVSREKKESFPLTVTSAQKNPTAFYLCASSKTGERQPQHFGDGTRLSIL.